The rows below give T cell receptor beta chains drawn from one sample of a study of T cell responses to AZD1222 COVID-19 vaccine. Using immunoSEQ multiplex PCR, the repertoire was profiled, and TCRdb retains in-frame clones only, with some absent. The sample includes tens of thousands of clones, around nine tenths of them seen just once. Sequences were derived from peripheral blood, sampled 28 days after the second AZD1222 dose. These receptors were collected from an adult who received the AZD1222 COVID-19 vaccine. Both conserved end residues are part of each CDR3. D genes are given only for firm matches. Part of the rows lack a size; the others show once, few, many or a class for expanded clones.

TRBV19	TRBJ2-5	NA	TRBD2	TGTGCCAGTAGCACCACCGGGGGGTCGCCGCAAGAGACCCAGTACTTC	CASSTTGGSPQETQYF
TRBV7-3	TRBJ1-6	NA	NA	TGTGCCAGCAGCTTAAAAGGGGAGGGGAGTTCACCCCTCCACTTT	CASSLKGEGSSPLHF
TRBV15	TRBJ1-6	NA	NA	TGTGCCACCAGCAGAGGACAGAATAATTCACCCCTCCACTTT	CATSRGQNNSPLHF
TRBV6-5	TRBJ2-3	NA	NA	TGTGCCAGCAGTCCCAGACGGGGGCGTACAGATACGCAGTATTTT	CASSPRRGRTDTQYF
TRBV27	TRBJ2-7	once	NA	TGTGCCAGCAGTTTACAGGGCCACTACGAGCAGTACTTC	CASSLQGHYEQYF
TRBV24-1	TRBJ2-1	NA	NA	TGTGCCACCAGTGTACCGGGGAGCTCCTACAATGAGCAGTTCTTC	CATSVPGSSYNEQFF
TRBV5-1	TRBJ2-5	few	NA	TGCGCCAGCAGCTCCGGGGTCTTCCAAGAGACCCAGTACTTC	CASSSGVFQETQYF
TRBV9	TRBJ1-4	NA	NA	TGTGCCAGCAGCGTAGGTCTTCTTGGGGGACTTAATGAAAAACTGTTTTTT	CASSVGLLGGLNEKLFF
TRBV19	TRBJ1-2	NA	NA	TGTGCCAGTAGTCACCCCTCCGGGGCCCGCCTCGGTGGCTACACCTTC	CASSHPSGARLGGYTF
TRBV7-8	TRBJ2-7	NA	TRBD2	TGTGCCAGCAGCCCCACCGGGACTATATACGAGCAGTACTTC	CASSPTGTIYEQYF
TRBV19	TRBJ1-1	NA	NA	TGTGCCAGTAGTATGGGCATGAACACTGAAGCTTTCTTT	CASSMGMNTEAFF
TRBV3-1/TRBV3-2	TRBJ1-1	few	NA	TGTGCCAGCAGTCCCCAGGGGACCACTGAAGCTTTCTTT	CASSPQGTTEAFF
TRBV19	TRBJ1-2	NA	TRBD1	TGTGCCAGTAGTACCAAACGGACAGGGTATCATGGCTACACCTTC	CASSTKRTGYHGYTF
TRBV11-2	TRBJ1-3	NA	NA	TGTGCCAGCAGCTCCGTCCTGGGCTCTGGAAACACCATATATTTT	CASSSVLGSGNTIYF
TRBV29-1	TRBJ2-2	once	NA	TGCAGCGGCCACACCGGCGGGTCGAACACCGGGGAGCTGTTTTTT	CSGHTGGSNTGELFF
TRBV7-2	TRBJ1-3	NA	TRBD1	TGTGCCAGCAGCTCTGACAGGGGCGTCGGAAACACCATATATTTT	CASSSDRGVGNTIYF
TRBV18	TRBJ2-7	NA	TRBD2	TGTGCCAGCTCACCGGGACTAGCGGCTGAGCAGTACTTC	CASSPGLAAEQYF
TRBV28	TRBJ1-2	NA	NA	TGTGCCAGCACTTGGACGGCAGGCTATGGCTACACCTTC	CASTWTAGYGYTF
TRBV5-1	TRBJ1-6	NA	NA	TGCGCCAGCAGCTTGGAAACGAGCAATTCACCCCTCCACTTT	CASSLETSNSPLHF
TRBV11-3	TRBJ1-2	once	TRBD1	TGTGCCAGCAGCTTAGATTTGGGGACAGGGGGTTCCTATGGCTACACCTTC	CASSLDLGTGGSYGYTF
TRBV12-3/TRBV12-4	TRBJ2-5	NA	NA	TGTGCCAGCAGTCCGGACCCGGAGACCCAGTACTTC	CASSPDPETQYF
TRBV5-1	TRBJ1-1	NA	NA	TGCGCCAGCAGTTTACAGGGTTCGCCTGAAGCTTTCTTT	CASSLQGSPEAFF
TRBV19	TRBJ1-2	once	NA	TGTGCCAGTAGTACAGGGACTCCCTCTTGGGGCTACACCTTC	CASSTGTPSWGYTF
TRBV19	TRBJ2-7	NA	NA	TGTGCCAGTAAACCCGGGACAAGATTTTACGAGCAGTACTTC	CASKPGTRFYEQYF
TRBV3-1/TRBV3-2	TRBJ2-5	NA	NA	TGTGCCAACAGGGGGGGGGCCTCGACCCAGTACTTC	CANRGGASTQYF